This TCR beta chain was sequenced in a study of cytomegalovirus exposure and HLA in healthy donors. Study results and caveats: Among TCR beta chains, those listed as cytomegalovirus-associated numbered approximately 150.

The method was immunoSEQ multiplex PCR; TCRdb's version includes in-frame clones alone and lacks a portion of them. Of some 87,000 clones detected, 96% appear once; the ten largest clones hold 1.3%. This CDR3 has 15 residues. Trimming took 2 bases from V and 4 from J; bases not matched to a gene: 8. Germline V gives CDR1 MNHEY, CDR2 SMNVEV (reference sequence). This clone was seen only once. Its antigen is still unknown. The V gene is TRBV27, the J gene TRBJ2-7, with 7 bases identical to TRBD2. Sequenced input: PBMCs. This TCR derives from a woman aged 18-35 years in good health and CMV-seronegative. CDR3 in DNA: TGTGCCAGCAGTTTAGTGGCTAGCGGAAAATACGAGCAGTACTTC. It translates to CASSLVASGKYEQYF.